Below, 28 T cell receptor beta chains from the same sample are listed, as sequenced in a study of T cell responses to AZD1222 COVID-19 vaccine. Profiled with immunoSEQ multiplex PCR; TCRdb holds only in-frame clones, not every one. The table lists 150,000 to 160,000 clones, approximately 87% of them singletons. This specimen was peripheral blood, taken on day 0 of MenACWY control vaccination. These receptors all stem from an adult in good health.

V and J are TRBV29-1 and TRBJ1-5; no firm D call. The CDR3 spans 13 residues. Trimming removed 4 bases from V and 2 bases from J, with 9 bases in between. Looked up from germline, CDR1 is SQVTM and CDR2 is ANQGSEA. The CDR3 nucleotides read TGCAGCGTTGGCTCTGACCGCAATCAGCCCCAGCATTTT. Translated: CSVGSDRNQPQHF.

The rearrangement joins TRBV7-2 to TRBJ2-5; D unclear. The V end lost 3 bases, the J end lost 7 bases, and 6 bases lay between the germline ends. The CDR3 is 11 residues long. Germline CDR1 is SGHTA and CDR2 is FQGNSA. The CDR3 is CASSFGPTQYF. Here the CDR3 DNA reads TGTGCCAGCAGCTTCGGTCCGACCCAGTACTTC.

This chain links TRBV13 with TRBJ1-1; 7 nucleotides line up with TRBD1. The CDR3 is 15 amino acids. Trimming at V came to 5 bases and at J to 5 bases, leaving 11 bases not matched to a gene. Per the germline V gene, CDR1 is PRHDT and CDR2 is FYEKMQ (reference sequence). CDR3 sequence (DNA): TGTGCCAGCAGCACCATACAGGGGCCCGGGACTGAAGCTTTCTTT. It is translated as CASSTIQGPGTEAFF.

The J gene is TRBJ1-2, the V gene TRBV7-8, with 9 positions matching TRBD1. CDR1 is SGHVS, CDR2 FQNEAQ, per germline. The CDR3 sequence is 16 residues long. With 3 bases clipped from V and 8 bases from J, the junction kept 13 bases outside the gene matches. The CDR3 protein is CASSFSTHGQGFGYTF. The CDR3 DNA reads TGTGCCAGCAGCTTCTCTACTCACGGACAGGGGTTCGGCTACACCTTC.

This clone has only one observation. V is TRBV7-2 and J is TRBJ1-1; 7 bases map to TRBD1. The CDR3 runs 17 residues. Trimming cost V 2 bases and J 10 bases; bases outside gene matches: 19. CDR1 SGHTA and CDR2 FQGNSA come from the germline V gene. CDR3 in amino acids: CASSLPPWTGIRSTAFF. DNA for the CDR3: TGTGCCAGCAGCTTACCCCCCTGGACAGGAATCCGGTCAACAGCTTTCTTT.

Concerning this clone itself: Other DNA sequences from this sample encode an identical CDR3 as well. The V and J genes are TRBV19 and TRBJ1-1; perhaps TRBD1 as D (6 bases). There are 14 residues in the CDR3. V lost 2 bases, J lost 0 bases, and 7 bases lay in between. CDR1 is LNHDA and CDR2 is SQIVND in the germline V gene (reference sequence). The CDR3 DNA reads TGTGCCAGTAGTATACCAGGGGTGAACACTGAAGCTTTCTTT. Protein: CASSIPGVNTEAFF.

V gene TRBV7-8 combines with J gene TRBJ2-2; possible D gene TRBD1, 6 bases. The CDR3 extends over 16 amino acids. Trimming took 5 bases from V and 5 from J, leaving 18 bases between them. Germline values: CDR1 SGHVS, CDR2 FQNEAQ. CDR3 residues: CASSLTRGLGTGELFF. The CDR3 nucleotides read TGTGCCAGCAGCCTCACCAGGGGATTGGGGACCGGGGAGCTGTTTTTT.

The chain uses TRBV7-8 and TRBJ2-2, with a possible D match to TRBD1 (6 bases). The V gene's germline CDR1 is SGHVS and CDR2 FQNEAQ. The V gene lost 5 bases and the J gene lost 4 bases, with 11 bases spanning the gap. The CDR3 loop spans 14 amino acids. The CDR3 loop is CASSLGQPTGELFF. The CDR3 DNA reads TGTGCCAGCAGCCTTGGACAGCCCACCGGGGAGCTGTTTTTT.

This clone was counted once. The V call is TRBV3-1 (or the pseudogene TRBV3-2), the J call TRBJ2-5; the D gene is possibly TRBD1 (7 bases). The CDR3 extends over 15 amino acids. V was trimmed by 6 bases and J by 4 bases, leaving 18 bases between them. The germline V gene encodes CDR1 LGHDT and CDR2 YNNKEL (reference sequence). CDR3 DNA sequence: TGTGCCAGCAGACCCGCGGGGACAGTAGGAGAGACCCAGTACTTC. Translating gives CASRPAGTVGETQYF.

This clone has just one count. The V and J genes are TRBV7-2 and TRBJ1-1; 7 bases are shared with TRBD1. The V segment lost 2 bases and the J segment 7 bases; nucleotides outside the gene matches: 4. This CDR3 is built from 13 residues. CDR1 and CDR2 from the germline V gene are SGHTA and FQGNSA. Here the CDR3 DNA reads TGTGCCAGCAGCTTACACAGGGGTCTTGAAGCTTTCTTT. This encodes CASSLHRGLEAFF.

The V call is TRBV29-1, the J call TRBJ1-5; 9 bases map to TRBD1. CDR1 and CDR2 (germline): SQVTM, ANQGSEA. The CDR3 loop spans 13 amino acids. V was pared by 7 bases and J by 7 bases, with 8 bases of the junction left unmatched. CDR3 sequence reads: CSAGTGGGQPQHF. As DNA, the CDR3 is TGCAGCGCCGGTACAGGGGGCGGACAGCCCCAGCATTTT.

This sequence joins TRBV6-6 and TRBJ1-4; 10 bases match TRBD1. Germline CDR1 MNHNY, CDR2 SVGAGI (reference sequence). This CDR3 is 14 amino acids long. The V gene end was trimmed by 6 bases and the J gene end by 10 bases; junction bases not matched to a gene: 8. CDR3 nucleotides: TGTGCCAGCAGGCGGGACAGGGGTTGGGGAAAACTGTTTTTT. It specifies CASRRDRGWGKLFF.

The chain recombines TRBV5-4 with TRBJ2-7; TRBD2 might be the D (5 bases). In germline, CDR1 is SGHNT, CDR2 YYREEE (reference sequence). This CDR3 spans 12 amino acids. Trimming removed 2 bases from V and 5 bases from J, with 8 bases in between. The CDR3 DNA follows: TGTGCCAGCAGCTTCAATAGCGACGAGCAGTACTTC. It translates to CASSFNSDEQYF.

This clone has a handful of counts. The rearrangement uses TRBV19 and TRBJ1-1; 7 bases align to TRBD1. The CDR3 is made up of 13 amino acids. From germline, CDR1 is LNHDA and CDR2 SQIVND (reference sequence). V shed 5 bases, J shed 4 bases, and the junction held 4 bases outside the gene matches. The CDR3 DNA reads TGTGCCAGTAGTTTCGGACAGGCCACTGAAGCTTTCTTT. It is translated as CASSFGQATEAFF.

The gene calls are TRBV12-3 or TRBV12-4 and TRBJ2-1, with a weak D call TRBD2 (6 bases). Trimming took 2 bases from V and 6 from J, leaving 8 bases between them. The CDR3 has 13 amino acids. This CDR3 reads CASSLRGSNEQFF. As DNA, the CDR3 is TGTGCCAGCAGTTTACGGGGGTCCAATGAGCAGTTCTTC.

The chain is built from TRBV6-2 or TRBV6-3 and TRBJ2-1, with TRBD2 matching 11 bases. Germline lookup yields CDR1 MNHEY and CDR2 SVGEGT. This CDR3 is 17 amino acids long. The ends lost 0 bases at V and 5 bases at J; junction bases unmatched: 6. In DNA form, the CDR3 reads TGTGCCAGCAGTTACTCGCTCCCTAGCGGGAGGCACAATGAGCAGTTCTTC. It yields the protein CASSYSLPSGRHNEQFF.

The chain combines TRBV14 with TRBJ1-5; tentative D call: TRBD1 (6 bases). The CDR3 has 18 residues. Germline CDR1 SGHDN, CDR2 FVKESK. Trimming shortened V by 0 bases and J by 0 bases, and 15 bases separated the two germline ends. CDR3 sequence reads: CASSQDGGHRASNQPQHF. The CDR3, as DNA: TGTGCCAGCAGCCAAGACGGGGGACACAGGGCTAGCAATCAGCCCCAGCATTTT.

This chain links TRBV5-6 with TRBJ2-6, with D possibly matching TRBD2 (6 bases). The CDR3 is 17 amino acids. Germline loops: CDR1 SGHDT, CDR2 YYEEEE. V was clipped by 4 bases and J by 0 bases, with 14 bases between them. The CDR3 bases are TGTGCCAGCAGCGCCCTCGGACTACCCTCTGGGGCCAACGTCCTGACTTTC. This sequence encodes CASSALGLPSGANVLTF.

The genes are TRBV4-2 and TRBJ1-4; 7 bases line up with TRBD1. Per germline, CDR1 LGHNA and CDR2 YNFKEQ. V shed 1 base and J 8 bases; nucleotides not matched to a gene: 7. The CDR3 loop spans 15 amino acids. The CDR3 DNA reads TGTGCCAGCAGCCAAGTGTGGGCAGGGGGAGAAAAACTGTTTTTT. It codes for CASSQVWAGGEKLFF.

The J gene is TRBJ1-2, the V gene TRBV4-1, with 7 bases lining up with TRBD1. CDR1 is MGHRA, CDR2 YSYEKL, per germline. The junction had 15 bases not matched to a gene; V was cut back by 7 bases and J by 4 bases. The CDR3 loop spans 16 amino acids. CDR3 nucleotide sequence: TGCGCCAGCAACCGGGGCGAGGGGGCCGTTGGCTATGGCTACACCTTC. This codes for CASNRGEGAVGYGYTF.

The CDR3 spells CASSSSYEQYF. The CDR3 DNA reads as TGTGCCAGTAGTTCTTCCTACGAGCAGTACTTC. The V gene is TRBV19, the J gene TRBJ2-7; D is unresolved. V dropped 5 bases and J dropped 1 base, with 3 bases sitting between them. Looked up from germline, CDR1 is LNHDA and CDR2 is SQIVND (reference sequence). The CDR3 has 11 residues.

This clone was recorded once. The chain carries TRBV29-1 and TRBJ1-1; no firm D call. The germline CDR1 and CDR2 sequences are SQVTM and ANQGSEA. The CDR3 is made up of 14 amino acids. Trimming pared 2 bases from V and 6 bases from J, leaving 16 bases between. In nucleotides, the CDR3 is TGCAGCGTTGAACCCCCTGTGGGAGGAGCTGAAGCTTTCTTT. This sequence encodes CSVEPPVGGAEAFF.

This chain links TRBV12-2 with TRBJ1-6; the D call of TRBD1 is as the table states it, not checked on the DNA. TRBV12-2 is classified as a pseudogene. This CDR3 has 17 amino acids. The CDR3 sequence is CASRLVYVGQVYSPLHF. CDR3 sequence (DNA): TGTGCAAGTCGCTTAGTCTATGTGGGACAGGTATATTCACCCCTCCACTTT.

The CDR3 here is CASALTGAGEKLFF. Here the CDR3 DNA reads TGCGCCAGCGCCCTGACAGGGGCAGGGGAAAAACTGTTTTTT. This chain connects TRBV5-1 to TRBJ1-4; 8 bases map to TRBD1. CDR3 length equals 14 residues. CDR1 and CDR2 from the germline V gene are SGHRS and YFSETQ. V lost 7 bases to trimming and J lost 8 bases; unmatched junction nucleotides: 10.

The chain combines TRBV6-5 with TRBJ1-2, with TRBD1 identical over 7 bases. CDR1 is MNHEY and CDR2 is SVGAGI in the germline V gene. The CDR3 extends over 16 amino acids. With V trimmed by 4 bases and J by 4 bases, 12 bases remained unmatched. The chain's CDR3 is CASSSPGLQGGYGYTF. The CDR3 nucleotides are TGTGCCAGCAGTTCCCCGGGCCTCCAGGGGGGCTATGGCTACACCTTC.

J is TRBJ1-5 and V is TRBV18; no firm D call. Trimming pared 3 bases from V and 0 bases from J, leaving 15 bases between. CDR3 length equals 17 residues. Germline V gene data show CDR1 as KGHSH and CDR2 as LQKENI. CDR3 in DNA: TGTGCCAGCTCACCCACGGGTATGAGCAATAGCAATCAGCCCCAGCATTTT. This translates into CASSPTGMSNSNQPQHF.

This clone was picked up one time. CDR3: CASSQAGTSGYEQYF. Here the CDR3 DNA reads TGCGCCAGCAGCCAAGCGGGGACTAGCGGCTACGAGCAGTACTTC. The chain couples TRBV4-1 to TRBJ2-7; TRBD2 aligns across 11 bases. The CDR3 has 15 residues. J gave up 3 bases and V 1 base, and 2 bases lay outside the gene matches. Germline V gene data show CDR1 as MGHRA and CDR2 as YSYEKL.

The CDR3 DNA reads TGTGCCAGCAGCAAAGGTAGCTGGACTAGCGGATTCTACACCGGGGAGCTGTTTTTT. Its translation: CASSKGSWTSGFYTGELFF. The genes are TRBV21-1 and TRBJ2-2; TRBD2 reflects the table's D call only, with no check against the DNA. TRBV21-1 constitutes a pseudogene. The CDR3 extends over 19 amino acids.